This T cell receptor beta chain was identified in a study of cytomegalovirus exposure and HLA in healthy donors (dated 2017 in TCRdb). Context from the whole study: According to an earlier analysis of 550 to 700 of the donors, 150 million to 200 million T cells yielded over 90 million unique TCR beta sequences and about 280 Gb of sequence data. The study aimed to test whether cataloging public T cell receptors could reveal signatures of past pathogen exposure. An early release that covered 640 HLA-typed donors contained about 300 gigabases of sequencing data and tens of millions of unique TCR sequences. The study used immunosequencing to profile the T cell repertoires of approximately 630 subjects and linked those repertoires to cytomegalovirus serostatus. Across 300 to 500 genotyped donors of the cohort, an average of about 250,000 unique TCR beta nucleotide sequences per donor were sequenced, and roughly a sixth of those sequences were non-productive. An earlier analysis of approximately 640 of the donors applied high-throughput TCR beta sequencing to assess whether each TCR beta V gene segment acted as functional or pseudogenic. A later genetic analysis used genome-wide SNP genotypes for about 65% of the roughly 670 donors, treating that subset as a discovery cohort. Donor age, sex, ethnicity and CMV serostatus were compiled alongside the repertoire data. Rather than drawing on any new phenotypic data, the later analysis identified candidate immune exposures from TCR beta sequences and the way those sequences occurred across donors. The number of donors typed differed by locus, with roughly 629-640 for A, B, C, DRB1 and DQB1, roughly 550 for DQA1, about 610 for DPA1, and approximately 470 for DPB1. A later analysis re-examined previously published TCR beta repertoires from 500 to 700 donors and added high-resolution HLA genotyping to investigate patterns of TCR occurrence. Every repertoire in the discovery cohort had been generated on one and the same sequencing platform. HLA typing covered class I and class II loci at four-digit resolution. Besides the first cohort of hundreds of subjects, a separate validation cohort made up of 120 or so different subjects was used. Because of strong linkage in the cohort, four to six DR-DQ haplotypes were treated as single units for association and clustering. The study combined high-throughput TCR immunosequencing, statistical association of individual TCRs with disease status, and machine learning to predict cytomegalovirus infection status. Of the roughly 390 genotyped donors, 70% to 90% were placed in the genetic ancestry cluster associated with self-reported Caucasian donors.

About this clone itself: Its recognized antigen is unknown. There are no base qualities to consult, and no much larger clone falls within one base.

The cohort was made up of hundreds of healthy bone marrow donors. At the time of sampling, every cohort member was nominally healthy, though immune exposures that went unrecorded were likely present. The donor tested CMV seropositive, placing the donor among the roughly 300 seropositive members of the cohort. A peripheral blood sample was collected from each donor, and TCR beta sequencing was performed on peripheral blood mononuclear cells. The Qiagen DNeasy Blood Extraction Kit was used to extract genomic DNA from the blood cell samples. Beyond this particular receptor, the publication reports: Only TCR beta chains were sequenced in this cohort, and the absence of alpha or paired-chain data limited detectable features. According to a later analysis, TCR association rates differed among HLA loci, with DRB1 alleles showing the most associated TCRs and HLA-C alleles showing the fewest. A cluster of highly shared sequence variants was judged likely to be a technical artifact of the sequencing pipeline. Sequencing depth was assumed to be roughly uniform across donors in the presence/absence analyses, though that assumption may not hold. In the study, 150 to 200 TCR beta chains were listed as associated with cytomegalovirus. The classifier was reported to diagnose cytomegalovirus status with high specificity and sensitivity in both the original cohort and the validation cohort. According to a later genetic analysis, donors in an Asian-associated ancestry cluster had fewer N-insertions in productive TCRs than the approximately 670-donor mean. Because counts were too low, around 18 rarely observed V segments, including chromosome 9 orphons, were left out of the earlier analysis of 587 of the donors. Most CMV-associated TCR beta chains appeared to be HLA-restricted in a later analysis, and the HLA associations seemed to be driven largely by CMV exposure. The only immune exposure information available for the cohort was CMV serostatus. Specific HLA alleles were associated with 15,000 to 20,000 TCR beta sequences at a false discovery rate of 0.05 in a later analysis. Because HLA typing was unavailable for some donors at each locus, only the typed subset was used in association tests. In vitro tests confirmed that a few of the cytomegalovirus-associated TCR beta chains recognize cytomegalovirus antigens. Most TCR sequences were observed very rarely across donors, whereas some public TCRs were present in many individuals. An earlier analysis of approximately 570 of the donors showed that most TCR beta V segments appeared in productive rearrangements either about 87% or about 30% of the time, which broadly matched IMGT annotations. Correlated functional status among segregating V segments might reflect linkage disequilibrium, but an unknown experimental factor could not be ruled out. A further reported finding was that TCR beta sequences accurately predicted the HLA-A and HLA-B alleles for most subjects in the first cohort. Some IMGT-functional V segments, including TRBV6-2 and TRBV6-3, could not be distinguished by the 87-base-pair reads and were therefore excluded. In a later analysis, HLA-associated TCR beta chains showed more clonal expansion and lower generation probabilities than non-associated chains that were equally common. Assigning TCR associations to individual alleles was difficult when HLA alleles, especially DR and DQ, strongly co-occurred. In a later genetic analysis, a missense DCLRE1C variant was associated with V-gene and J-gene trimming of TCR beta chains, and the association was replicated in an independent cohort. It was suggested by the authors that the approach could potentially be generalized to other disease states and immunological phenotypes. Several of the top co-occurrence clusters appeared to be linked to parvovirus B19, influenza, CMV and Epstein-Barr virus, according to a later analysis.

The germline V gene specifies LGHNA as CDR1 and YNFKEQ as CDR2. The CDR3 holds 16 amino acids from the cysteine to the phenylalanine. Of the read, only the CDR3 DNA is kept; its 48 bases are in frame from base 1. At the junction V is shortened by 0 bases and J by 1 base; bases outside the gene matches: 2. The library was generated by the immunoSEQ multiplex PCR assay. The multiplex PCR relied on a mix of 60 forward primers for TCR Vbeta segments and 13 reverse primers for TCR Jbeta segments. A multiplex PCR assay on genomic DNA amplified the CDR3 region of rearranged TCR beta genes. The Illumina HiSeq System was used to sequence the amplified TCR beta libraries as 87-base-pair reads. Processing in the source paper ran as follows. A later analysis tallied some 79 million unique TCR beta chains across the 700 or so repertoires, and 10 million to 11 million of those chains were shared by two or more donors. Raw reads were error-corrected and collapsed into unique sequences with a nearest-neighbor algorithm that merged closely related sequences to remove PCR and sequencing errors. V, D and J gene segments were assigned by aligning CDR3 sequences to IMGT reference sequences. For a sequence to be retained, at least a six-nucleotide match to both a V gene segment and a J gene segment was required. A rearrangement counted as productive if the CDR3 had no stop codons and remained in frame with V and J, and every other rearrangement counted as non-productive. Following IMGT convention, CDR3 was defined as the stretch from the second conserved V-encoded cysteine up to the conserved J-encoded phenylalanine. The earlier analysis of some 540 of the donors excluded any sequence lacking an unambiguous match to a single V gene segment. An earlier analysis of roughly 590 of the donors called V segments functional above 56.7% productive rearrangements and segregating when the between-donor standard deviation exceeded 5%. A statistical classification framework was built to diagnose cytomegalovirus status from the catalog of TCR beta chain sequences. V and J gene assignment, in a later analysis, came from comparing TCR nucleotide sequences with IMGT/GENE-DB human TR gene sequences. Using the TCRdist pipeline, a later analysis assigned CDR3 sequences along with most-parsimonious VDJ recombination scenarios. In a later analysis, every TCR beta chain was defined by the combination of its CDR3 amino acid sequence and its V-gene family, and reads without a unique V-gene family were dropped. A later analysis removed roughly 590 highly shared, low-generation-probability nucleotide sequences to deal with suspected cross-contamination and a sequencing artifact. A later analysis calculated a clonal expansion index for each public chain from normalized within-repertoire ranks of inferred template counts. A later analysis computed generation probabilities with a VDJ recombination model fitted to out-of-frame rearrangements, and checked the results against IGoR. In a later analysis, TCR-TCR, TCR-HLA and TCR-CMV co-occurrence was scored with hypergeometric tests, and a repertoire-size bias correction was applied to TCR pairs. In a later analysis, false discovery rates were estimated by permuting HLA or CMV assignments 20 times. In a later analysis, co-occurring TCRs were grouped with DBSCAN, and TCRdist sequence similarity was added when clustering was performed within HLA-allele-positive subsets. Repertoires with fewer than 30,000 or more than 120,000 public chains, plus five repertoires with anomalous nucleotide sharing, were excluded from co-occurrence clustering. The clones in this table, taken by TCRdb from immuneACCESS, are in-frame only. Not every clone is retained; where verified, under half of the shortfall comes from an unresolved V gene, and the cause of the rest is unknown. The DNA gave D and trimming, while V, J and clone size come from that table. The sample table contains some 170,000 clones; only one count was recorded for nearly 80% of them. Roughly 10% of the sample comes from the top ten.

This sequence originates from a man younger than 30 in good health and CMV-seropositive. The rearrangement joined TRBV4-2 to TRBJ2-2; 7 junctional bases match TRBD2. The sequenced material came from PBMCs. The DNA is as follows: TGTGCCAGCAGCCAAGAAACTAGCGTGAACACCGGGGAGCTGTTTTTT. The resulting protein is CASSQETSVNTGELFF.